This record concerns one T cell receptor (beta chain) sequence. Its antigen is undetermined. These data come from a study of cytomegalovirus exposure and HLA in healthy donors. Study-level results: In a later analysis, at a false discovery rate of 0.05, 17,000 or so TCR beta sequences were associated with HLA alleles. Equally common other TCR beta chains were less clonally expanded than HLA-associated ones, a later analysis found. TCR beta chain V- and J-gene trimming was linked, in a later analysis, to a missense variant in DCLRE1C.

CDR3 length: 15 amino acids. Trimming took 7 bases from V and 7 from J; bases not matched to a gene: 10. Germline V gene lookup returns CDR1 MNHNS and CDR2 SASEGT. 13 Jbeta primers and 60 Vbeta primers were used for the PCR. Authors' analysis steps: Approximately 11 million shared chains were among the 60 million to 80 million unique TCR beta chains that a later analysis counted. Assay used: immunoSEQ multiplex PCR; TCRdb lists only in-frame clones, some missing. V, J and clone size derive from that table, while D and trimming were established from the DNA sequence. The sample lists over 85,000 clones; approximately 77% were seen once.

Sequencing was performed on PBMCs. The clonotype originates from a female donor in good health and CMV-seronegative. This sequence joins TRBV6-1 and TRBJ2-1; 10 bases are a match to TRBD1. The CDR3 region is CASTERDRGGNEQFF. The CDR3 nucleotides are TGTGCCAGCACCGAACGGGACAGGGGTGGGAATGAGCAGTTCTTC.